One and the same sample provided the 4 T cell receptor beta chains below, sequenced in a study of response to subunit inactivated influenza vaccine. TCRdb independently ran MiXCR on the RT-PCR reads; one entry per CDR3 protein. This sample yields about 620,000 distinct CDR3 sequences, of which 10% to 15% are seen a single time; about a tenth belongs to the top ten. Material: PBMCs from blood, obtained on the day of vaccination. These receptors were collected from a man in his fifties or sixties who received an inactivated influenza vaccine.

There are a few counts of this clonotype. The V and J genes are TRBV28 and TRBJ2-3, with no clear D. The CDR3 has 12 amino acids. Per the germline V gene, CDR1 is MDHEN and CDR2 is SYDVKM. The V gene lost 6 bases and the J gene lost 6 bases, with 10 bases spanning the gap. CDR3: CASSSDGDTQYF. As DNA, the CDR3 is TGTGCCAGCAGCTCGGATGGTGATACGCAGTATTTT.

This clonotype turned up a few times. The genes are TRBV6-5 and TRBJ2-7; the match to TRBD1 covers 7 bases. After removal of 4 bases from V and 6 bases from J, the junction contained 9 bases not matched to a gene. CDR3 length: 14 amino acids. Germline-derived CDR1 and CDR2 are MNHEY and SVGAGI. This chain's CDR3 is CASSSRQGLAEQYF. CDR3 coding DNA: TGTGCCAGCAGTTCAAGACAGGGCCTCGCCGAGCAGTACTTC.

This clonotype was observed a handful of times. The rearrangement links TRBV10-3 to TRBJ2-7, with D maybe TRBD1 (5 bases). This CDR3 contains 12 residues. CDR1 ENHRY and CDR2 SYGVKD come from the germline V gene. The V end lost 5 bases, the J end lost 6 bases, and 11 bases lay between the germline ends. The CDR3 loop is CAISNRIGEQYF. Written as DNA, the CDR3 is TGTGCCATCAGTAACAGGATCGGCGAGCAGTACTTC.

The chain links TRBV13 to TRBJ1-5, with 9 bases identical to TRBD1. This CDR3 region has 14 residues. Germline V gene lookup returns CDR1 PRHDT and CDR2 FYEKMQ (reference sequence). J gave up 6 bases and V 5 bases, and 5 bases lay outside the gene matches. CDR3 coding DNA: TGTGCCAGCAGCGCGGGACAGGGCTCTCAGCCCCAGCATTTT. It translates to CASSAGQGSQPQHF.